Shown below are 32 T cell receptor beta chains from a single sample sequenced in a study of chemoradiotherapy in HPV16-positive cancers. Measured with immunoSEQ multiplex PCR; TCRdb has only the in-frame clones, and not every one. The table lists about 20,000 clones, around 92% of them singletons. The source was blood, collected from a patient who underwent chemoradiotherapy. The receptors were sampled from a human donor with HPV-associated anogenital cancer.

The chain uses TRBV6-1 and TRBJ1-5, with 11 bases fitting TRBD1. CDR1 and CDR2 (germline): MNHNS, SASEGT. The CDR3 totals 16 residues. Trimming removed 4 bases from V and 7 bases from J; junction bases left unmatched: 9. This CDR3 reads CASSGTGGTIGQPQHF. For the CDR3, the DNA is TGTGCCAGCAGTGGGACAGGGGGCACAATTGGGCAGCCCCAGCATTTT.

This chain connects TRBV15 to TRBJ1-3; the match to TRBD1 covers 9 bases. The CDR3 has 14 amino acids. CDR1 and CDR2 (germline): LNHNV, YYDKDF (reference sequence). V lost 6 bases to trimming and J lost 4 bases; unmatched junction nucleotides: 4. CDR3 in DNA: TGTGCCACCAGACCGACAGGGGGAGGAAACACCATATATTTT. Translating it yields CATRPTGGGNTIYF. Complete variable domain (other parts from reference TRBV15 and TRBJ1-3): DAMVIQNPRYQVTQFGKPVTLSCSQTLNHNVMYWYQQKSSQAPKLLFHYYDKDFNNEADTPDNFQSRRPNTSFCFLDIRSPGLGDTAMYLCATRPTGGGNTIYFGEGSWLTVV.

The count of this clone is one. The CDR3 protein is CASSLEASGGLNANTGELFF. CDR3 bases: TGTGCCAGCAGCTTAGAGGCTAGCGGGGGCCTCAACGCGAACACCGGGGAGCTGTTTTTT. The chain uses TRBV11-2 and TRBJ2-2; TRBD2 matches 10 bases. Germline CDR1 is SGHAT and CDR2 is FQNNGV. The CDR3 covers 20 residues. Trimming cost V 0 bases and J 0 bases; bases outside gene matches: 10.

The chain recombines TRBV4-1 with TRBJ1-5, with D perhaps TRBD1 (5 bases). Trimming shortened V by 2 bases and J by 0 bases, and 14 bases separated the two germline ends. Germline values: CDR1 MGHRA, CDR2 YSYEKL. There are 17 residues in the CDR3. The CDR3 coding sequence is TGCGCCAGCAGCCAATCAACGGGACCTAATAGCAATCAGCCCCAGCATTTT. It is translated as CASSQSTGPNSNQPQHF.

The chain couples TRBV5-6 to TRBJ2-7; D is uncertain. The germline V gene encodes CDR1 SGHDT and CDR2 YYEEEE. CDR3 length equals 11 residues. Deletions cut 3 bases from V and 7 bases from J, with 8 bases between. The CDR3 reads CASSYFIEQYF. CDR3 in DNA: TGTGCCAGCAGCTACTTCATTGAGCAGTACTTC.

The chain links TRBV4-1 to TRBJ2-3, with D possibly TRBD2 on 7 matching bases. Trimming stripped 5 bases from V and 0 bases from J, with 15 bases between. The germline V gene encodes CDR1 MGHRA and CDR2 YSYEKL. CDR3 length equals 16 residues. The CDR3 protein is CASSYSPGGSTDTQYF. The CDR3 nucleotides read TGCGCCAGCAGCTACAGCCCGGGGGGCAGCACAGATACGCAGTATTTT.

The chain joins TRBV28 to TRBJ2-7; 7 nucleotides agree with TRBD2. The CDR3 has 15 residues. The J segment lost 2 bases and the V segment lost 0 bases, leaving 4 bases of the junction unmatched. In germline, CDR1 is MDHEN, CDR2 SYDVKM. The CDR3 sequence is CASSLWGEGPYEQYF. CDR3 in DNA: TGTGCCAGCAGTTTATGGGGGGAGGGACCCTACGAGCAGTACTTC.

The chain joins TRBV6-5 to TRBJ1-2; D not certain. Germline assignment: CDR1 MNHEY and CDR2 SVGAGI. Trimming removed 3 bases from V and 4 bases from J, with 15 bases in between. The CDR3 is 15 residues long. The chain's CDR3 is CASSYMGGQRYGYTF. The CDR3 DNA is TGTGCCAGCAGTTATATGGGTGGTCAGCGCTATGGCTACACCTTC.

The CDR3 DNA sequence: TGTGCCAGCAGCGACGACTGGGAGCAGTTCTTC. This encodes CASSDDWEQFF. This chain joins TRBV7-9 and TRBJ2-1; D not resolved. The CDR3 totals 11 residues. V gave up 5 bases and J gave up 10 bases, with 9 bases separating them. CDR1 and CDR2 from the germline V gene are SEHNR and FQNEAQ (reference sequence).

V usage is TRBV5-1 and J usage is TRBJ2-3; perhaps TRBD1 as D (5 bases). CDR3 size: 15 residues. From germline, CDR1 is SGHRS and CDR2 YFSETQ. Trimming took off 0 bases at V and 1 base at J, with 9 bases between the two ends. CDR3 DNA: TGCGCCAGCAGCTTGGGTCAGGGTGGCACAGATACGCAGTATTTT. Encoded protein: CASSLGQGGTDTQYF.

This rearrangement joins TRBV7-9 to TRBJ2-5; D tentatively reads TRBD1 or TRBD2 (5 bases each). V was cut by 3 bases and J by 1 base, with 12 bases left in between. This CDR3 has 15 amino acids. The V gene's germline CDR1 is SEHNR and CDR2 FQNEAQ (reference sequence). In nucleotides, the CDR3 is TGTGCCAGCAGCTTTTTGAGGGGAAGCCAAGAGACCCAGTACTTC. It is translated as CASSFLRGSQETQYF.

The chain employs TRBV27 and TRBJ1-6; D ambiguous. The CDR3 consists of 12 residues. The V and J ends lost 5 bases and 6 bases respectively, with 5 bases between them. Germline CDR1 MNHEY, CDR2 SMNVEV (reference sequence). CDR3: CASSLINSPLHF. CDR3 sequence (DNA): TGTGCCAGCAGTCTAATTAATTCACCCCTCCACTTT.

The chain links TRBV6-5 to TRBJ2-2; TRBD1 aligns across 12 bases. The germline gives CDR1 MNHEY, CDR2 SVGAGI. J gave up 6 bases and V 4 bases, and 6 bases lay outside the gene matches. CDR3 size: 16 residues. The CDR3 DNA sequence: TGTGCCAGCAGTTTGTCCGGGACAGGGGGCTCCGGGGAGCTGTTTTTT. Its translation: CASSLSGTGGSGELFF.

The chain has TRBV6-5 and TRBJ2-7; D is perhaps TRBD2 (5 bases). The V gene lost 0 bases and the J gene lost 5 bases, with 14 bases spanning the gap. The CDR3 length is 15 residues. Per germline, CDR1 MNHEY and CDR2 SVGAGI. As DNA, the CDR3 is TGTGCCAGCAGTTACTCGTCGGGAACCCCTCACGAGCAGTACTTC. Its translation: CASSYSSGTPHEQYF.

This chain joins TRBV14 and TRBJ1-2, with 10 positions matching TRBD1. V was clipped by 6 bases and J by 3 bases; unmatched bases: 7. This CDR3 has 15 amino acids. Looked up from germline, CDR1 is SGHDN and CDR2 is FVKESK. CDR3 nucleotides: TGTGCCAGCAGGCTCTCCGGGACAGGGGACTATGGCTACACCTTC. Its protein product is CASRLSGTGDYGYTF.

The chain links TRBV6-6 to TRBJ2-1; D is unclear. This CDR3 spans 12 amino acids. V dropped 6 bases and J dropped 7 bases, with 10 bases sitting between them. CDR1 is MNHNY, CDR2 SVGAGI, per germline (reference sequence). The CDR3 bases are TGTGCCAGCAGCGCAAATGGTAATGAGCAGTTCTTC. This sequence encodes CASSANGNEQFF.

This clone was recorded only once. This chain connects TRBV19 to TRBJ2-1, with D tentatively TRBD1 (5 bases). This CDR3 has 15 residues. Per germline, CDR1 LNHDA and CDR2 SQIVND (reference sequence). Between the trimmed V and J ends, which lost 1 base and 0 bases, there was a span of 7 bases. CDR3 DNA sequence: TGTGCCAGTAGTATAGCAGGGAACTCCTACAATGAGCAGTTCTTC. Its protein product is CASSIAGNSYNEQFF.

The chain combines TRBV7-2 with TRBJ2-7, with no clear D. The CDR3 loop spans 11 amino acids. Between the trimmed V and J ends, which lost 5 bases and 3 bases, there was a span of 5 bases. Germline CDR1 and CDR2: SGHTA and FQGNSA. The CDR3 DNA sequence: TGTGCCAGCAGCATCAGCTACGAGCAGTACTTC. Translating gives CASSISYEQYF.

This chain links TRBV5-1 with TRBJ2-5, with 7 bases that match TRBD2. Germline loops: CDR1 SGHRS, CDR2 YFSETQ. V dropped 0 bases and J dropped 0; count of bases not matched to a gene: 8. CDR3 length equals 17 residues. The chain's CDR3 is CASSLAEGGSNQETQYF. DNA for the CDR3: TGCGCCAGCAGCTTGGCCGAAGGCGGGAGTAACCAAGAGACCCAGTACTTC.

CDR3 protein: CASSYLAGPGELFF. CDR3 DNA sequence: TGTGCCAGCAGCTACCTAGCGGGGCCCGGGGAGCTGTTTTTT. The chain employs TRBV5-6 and TRBJ2-2; 9 nucleotides line up with TRBD2. The CDR3 covers 14 residues. The V and J ends lost 3 bases and 6 bases, in that order; junction bases with no gene match: 3. CDR1 SGHDT and CDR2 YYEEEE come from the germline V gene.

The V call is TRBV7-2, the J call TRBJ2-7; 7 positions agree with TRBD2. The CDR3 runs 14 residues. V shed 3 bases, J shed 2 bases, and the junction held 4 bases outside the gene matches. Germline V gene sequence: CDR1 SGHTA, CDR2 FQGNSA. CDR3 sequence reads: CASSFGLDTYEQYF. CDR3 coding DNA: TGTGCCAGCAGCTTCGGACTAGACACCTACGAGCAGTACTTC.

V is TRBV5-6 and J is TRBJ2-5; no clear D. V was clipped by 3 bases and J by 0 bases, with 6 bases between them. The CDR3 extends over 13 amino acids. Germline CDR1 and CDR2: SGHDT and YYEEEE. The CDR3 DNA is TGTGCCAGCAGCTCCCAGAACCAAGAGACCCAGTACTTC. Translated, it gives CASSSQNQETQYF.

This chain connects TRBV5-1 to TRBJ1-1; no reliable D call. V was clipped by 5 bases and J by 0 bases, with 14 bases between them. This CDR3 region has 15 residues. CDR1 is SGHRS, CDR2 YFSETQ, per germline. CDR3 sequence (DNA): TGCGCCAGCAGATCGGGATGGGAATTGAACACTGAAGCTTTCTTT. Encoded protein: CASRSGWELNTEAFF.

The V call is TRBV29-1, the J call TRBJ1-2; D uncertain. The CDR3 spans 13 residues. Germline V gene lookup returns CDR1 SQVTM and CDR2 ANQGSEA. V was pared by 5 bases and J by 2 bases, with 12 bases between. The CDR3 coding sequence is TGCAGCGTTTCGGATGGGGTCAACTATGGCTACACCTTC. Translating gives CSVSDGVNYGYTF.

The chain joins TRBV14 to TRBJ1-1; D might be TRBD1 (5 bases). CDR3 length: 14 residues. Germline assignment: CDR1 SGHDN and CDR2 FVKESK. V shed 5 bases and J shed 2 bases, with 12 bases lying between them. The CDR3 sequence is CASSYDSLNTEAFF. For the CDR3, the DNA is TGTGCCAGCAGCTACGACAGCCTTAACACTGAAGCTTTCTTT.

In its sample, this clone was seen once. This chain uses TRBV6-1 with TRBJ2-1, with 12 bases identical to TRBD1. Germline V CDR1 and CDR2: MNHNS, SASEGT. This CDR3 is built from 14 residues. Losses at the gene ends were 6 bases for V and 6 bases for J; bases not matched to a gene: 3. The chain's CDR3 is CASRGQGARNEQFF. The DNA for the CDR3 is TGTGCCAGCAGGGGACAGGGGGCGCGCAATGAGCAGTTCTTC.

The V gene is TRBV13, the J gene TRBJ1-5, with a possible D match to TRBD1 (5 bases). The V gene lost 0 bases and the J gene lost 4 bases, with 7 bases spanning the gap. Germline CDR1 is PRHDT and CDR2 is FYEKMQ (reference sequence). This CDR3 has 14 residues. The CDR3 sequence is CASSLGGPNQPQHF. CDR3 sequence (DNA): TGTGCCAGCAGCTTAGGGGGACCAAATCAGCCCCAGCATTTT. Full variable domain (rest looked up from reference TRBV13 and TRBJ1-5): AAGVIQSPRHLIKEKRETATLKCYPIPRHDTVYWYQQGPGQDPQFLISFYEKMQSDKGSIPDRFSAQQFSDYHSELNMSSLELGDSALYFCASSLGGPNQPQHFGDGTRLSIL.

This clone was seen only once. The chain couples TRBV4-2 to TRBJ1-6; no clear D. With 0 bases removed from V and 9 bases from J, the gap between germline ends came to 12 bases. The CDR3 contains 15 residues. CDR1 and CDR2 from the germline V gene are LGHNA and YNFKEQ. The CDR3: CASSQDLGSGSPLHF. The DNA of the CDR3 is TGTGCCAGCAGCCAAGATCTTGGTAGCGGTTCACCCCTCCACTTT.

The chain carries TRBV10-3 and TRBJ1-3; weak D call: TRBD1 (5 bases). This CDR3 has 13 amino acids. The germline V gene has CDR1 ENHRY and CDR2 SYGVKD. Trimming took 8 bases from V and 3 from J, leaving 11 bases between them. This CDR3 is CAISSQGGNTIYF. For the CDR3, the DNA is TGTGCCATCTCGAGCCAGGGTGGAAACACCATATATTTT.

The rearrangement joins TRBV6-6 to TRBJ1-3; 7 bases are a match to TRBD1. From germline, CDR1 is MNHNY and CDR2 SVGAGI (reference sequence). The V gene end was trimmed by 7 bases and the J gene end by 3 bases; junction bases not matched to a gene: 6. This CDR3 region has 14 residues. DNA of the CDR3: TGTGCCAGCACCCTAACAGGGGATGGAAACACCATATATTTT. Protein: CASTLTGDGNTIYF.

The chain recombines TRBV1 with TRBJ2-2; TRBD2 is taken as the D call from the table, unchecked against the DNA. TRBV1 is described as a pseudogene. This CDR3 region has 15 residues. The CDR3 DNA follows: TGCACCAGCAGCCGTCGGAGGGCGGACACCGGGGAGCTGTTTTTT. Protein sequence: CTSSRRRADTGELFF.

The CDR3 bases are TGCGCCAGCAGCCAAGATGGGACAGTCCATCAGCCCCAGCATTTT. Translated: CASSQDGTVHQPQHF. V is TRBV4-1 and J is TRBJ1-5; 7 nucleotides line up with TRBD1. V gave up 0 bases and J gave up 5 bases; unmatched junction bases: 4. Germline CDR1 is MGHRA and CDR2 is YSYEKL. This CDR3 is 15 amino acids long.